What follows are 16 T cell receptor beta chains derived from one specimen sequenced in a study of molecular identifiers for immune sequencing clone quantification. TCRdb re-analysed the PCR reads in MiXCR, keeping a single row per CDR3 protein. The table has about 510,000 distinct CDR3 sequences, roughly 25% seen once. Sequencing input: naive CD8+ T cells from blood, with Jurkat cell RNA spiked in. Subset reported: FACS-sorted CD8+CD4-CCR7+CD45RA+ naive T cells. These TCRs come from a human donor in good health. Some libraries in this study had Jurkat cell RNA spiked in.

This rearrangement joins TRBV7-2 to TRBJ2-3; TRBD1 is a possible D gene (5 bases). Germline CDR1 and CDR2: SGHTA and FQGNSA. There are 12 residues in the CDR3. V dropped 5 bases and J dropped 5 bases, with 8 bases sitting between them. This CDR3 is CASSPQGDTQYF. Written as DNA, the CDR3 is TGTGCCAGCAGCCCCCAGGGAGATACGCAGTATTTT.

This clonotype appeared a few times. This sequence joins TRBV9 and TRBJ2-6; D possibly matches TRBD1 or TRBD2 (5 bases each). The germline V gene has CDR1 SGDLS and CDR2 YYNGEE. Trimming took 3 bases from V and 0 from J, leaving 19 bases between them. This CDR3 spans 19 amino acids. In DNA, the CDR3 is TGTGCCAGCAGCGGGGACGGAAGGTCTTTTAACTCTGGGGCCAACGTCCTGACTTTC. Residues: CASSGDGRSFNSGANVLTF. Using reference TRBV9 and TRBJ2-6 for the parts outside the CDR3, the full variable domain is DSGVTQTPKHLITATGQRVTLRCSPRSGDLSVYWYQQSLDQGLQFLIQYYNGEERAKGNILERFSAQQFPDLHSELNLSSLELGDSALYFCASSGDGRSFNSGANVLTFGAGSRLTVL.

The CDR3 reads CASSSGEWETSTDTQYF. CDR3 in DNA: TGTGCCAGCAGCTCAGGGGAGTGGGAGACTAGCACAGATACGCAGTATTTT. The chain joins TRBV11-2 to TRBJ2-3, with D possibly being TRBD1 (6 bases). Between the trimmed V and J ends, which lost 4 bases and 0 bases, there was a span of 17 bases. CDR3 length: 17 amino acids. CDR1 SGHAT and CDR2 FQNNGV come from the germline V gene.

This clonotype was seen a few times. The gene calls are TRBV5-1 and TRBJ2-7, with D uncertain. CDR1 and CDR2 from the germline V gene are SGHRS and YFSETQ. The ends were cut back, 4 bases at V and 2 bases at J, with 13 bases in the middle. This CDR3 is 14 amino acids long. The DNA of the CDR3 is TGCGCCAGCAGCGACCCCTTGGTGGCCTACGAGCAGTACTTC. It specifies CASSDPLVAYEQYF.

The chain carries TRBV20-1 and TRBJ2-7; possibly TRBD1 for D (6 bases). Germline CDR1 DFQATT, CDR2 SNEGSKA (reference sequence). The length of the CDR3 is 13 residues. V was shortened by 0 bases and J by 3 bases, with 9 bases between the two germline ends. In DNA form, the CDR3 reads TGCAGTGCTAGAGATACAGGGAACTACGAGCAGTACTTC. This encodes CSARDTGNYEQYF.

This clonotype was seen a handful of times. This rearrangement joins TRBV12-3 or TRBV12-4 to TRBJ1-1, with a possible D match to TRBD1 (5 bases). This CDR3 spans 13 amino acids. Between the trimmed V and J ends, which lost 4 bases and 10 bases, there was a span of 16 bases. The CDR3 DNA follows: TGTGCCAGCAGTTGGGGCGGGCCCGGGGGAGCTTTCTTT. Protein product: CASSWGGPGGAFF.

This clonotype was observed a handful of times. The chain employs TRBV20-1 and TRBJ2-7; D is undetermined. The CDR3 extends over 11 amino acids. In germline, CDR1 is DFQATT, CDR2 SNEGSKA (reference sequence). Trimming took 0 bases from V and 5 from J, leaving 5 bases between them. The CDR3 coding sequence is TGCAGTGCTAGAGATATGAACGAGCAGTACTTC. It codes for CSARDMNEQYF.

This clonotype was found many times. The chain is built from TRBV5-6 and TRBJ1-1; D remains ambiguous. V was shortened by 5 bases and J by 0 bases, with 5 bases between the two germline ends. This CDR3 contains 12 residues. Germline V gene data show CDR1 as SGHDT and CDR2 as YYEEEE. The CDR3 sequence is CASSALNTEAFF. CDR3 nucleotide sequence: TGTGCCAGCAGTGCACTGAACACTGAAGCTTTCTTT.

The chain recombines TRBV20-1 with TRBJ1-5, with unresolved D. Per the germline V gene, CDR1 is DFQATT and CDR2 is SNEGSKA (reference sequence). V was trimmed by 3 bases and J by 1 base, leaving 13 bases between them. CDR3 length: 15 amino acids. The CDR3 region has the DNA TGCAGTGCTAGTGGCCCCGAGGGAAGCAATCAGCCCCAGCATTTT. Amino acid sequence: CSASGPEGSNQPQHF.

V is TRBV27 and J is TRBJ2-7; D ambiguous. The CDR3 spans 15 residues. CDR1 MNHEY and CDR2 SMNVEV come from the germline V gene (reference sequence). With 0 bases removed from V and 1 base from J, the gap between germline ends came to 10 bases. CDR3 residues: CASSLSMAASYEQYF. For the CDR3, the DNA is TGTGCCAGCAGTTTATCGATGGCAGCTTCCTACGAGCAGTACTTC.

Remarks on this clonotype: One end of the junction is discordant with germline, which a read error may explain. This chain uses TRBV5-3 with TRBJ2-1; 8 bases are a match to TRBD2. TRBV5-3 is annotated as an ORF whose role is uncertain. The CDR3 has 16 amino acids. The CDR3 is CASSLARERELREQFF. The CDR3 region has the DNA TGTGCCAGCAGCTTGGCCAGAGAGCGGGAGCTACGAGAGCAGTTCTTC.

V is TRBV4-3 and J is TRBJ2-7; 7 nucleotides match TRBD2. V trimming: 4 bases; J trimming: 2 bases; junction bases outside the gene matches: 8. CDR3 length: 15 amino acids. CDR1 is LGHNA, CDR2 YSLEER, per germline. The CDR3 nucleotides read TGCGCCAGCAGCCCCGGGGGGAGGGGTACCTACGAGCAGTACTTC. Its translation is CASSPGGRGTYEQYF.

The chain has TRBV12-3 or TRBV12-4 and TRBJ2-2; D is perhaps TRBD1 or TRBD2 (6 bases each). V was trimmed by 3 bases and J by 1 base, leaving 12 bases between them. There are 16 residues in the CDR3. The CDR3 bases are TGTGCCAGCAGTTTGTTCGGGGGCGGGAACACCGGGGAGCTGTTTTTT. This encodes CASSLFGGGNTGELFF.

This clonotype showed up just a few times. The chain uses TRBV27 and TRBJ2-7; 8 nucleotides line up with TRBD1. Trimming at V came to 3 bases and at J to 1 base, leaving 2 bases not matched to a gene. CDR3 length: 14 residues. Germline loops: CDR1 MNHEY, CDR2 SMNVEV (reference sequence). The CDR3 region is CASSLTGESYEQYF. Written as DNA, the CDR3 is TGTGCCAGCAGTTTGACAGGGGAATCCTACGAGCAGTACTTC.

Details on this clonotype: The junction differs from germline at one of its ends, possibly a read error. The CDR3 bases are TGCGCCAGCAGCCGACAGGGCTCTGGGGTCAACGTCCTGACTTTT. Translation: CASSRQGSGVNVLTF. The rearrangement joins TRBV4-3 to TRBJ2-6; TRBD1 matches 7 bases. The CDR3 contains 15 residues. The germline V gene has CDR1 LGHNA and CDR2 YSLEER.

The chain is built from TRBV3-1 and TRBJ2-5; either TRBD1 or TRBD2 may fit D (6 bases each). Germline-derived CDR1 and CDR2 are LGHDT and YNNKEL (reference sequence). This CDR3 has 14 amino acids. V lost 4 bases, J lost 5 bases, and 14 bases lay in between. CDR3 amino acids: CASSPTGGWETQYF. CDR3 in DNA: TGTGCCAGCAGCCCGACCGGGGGCTGGGAGACCCAGTACTTC.